The entry that follows covers one TCR beta chain sequence. The data stem from a study of control samples from healthy donors and cancer patients. Germline V gene lookup returns CDR1 SGHDN and CDR2 FVKESK. The CDR3 is made up of 14 amino acids. The V end lost 1 base, the J end lost 4 bases, and 10 bases lay between the germline ends. This table comes from immunoSEQ multiplex PCR, and its TCRdb copy is limited to in-frame clones, with some not included. The table includes some 150,000 clones, approximately 92% detected once. This TCR derives from a man in his thirties or forties in good health. V usage is TRBV14 and J usage is TRBJ1-1, with no clear D. Sequenced input: blood. CDR3 residues: CASSQAKVPTEAFF. In DNA form, the CDR3 reads TGTGCCAGCAGCCAAGCAAAGGTTCCCACTGAAGCTTTCTTT. The full variable domain, completed using reference TRBV14 and TRBJ1-1, is EAGVTQFPSHSVIEKGQTVTLRCDPISGHDNLYWYRRVMGKEIKFLLHFVKESKQDESGMPNNRFLAERTGGTYSTLKVQPAELEDSGVYFCASSQAKVPTEAFFGQGTRLTVV.